These T cell receptor beta chains were read from a single sample in a study of blood T cell repertoires in COVID-19. This table comes from immunoSEQ multiplex PCR, and its TCRdb copy is limited to in-frame clones, with some not included. Counted here are more than 150,000 clones, roughly 86% occurring once; the ten biggest clones make up roughly 2.6%. The sample comprised peripheral blood. The receptors were sampled from a middle-aged man with active or convalescent COVID-19. The CDR3 runs from the conserved cysteine through the conserved F or W. D genes are given only for firm matches.

TRBV2	TRBJ2-7	TRBD1	13	CASSRQGSYEQYF
TRBV4-1	TRBJ1-1	NA	16	CASSQDDGGSNTEAFF
TRBV5-6	TRBJ2-7	TRBD1	14	CASSVRDRSYEQYF
TRBV6-5	TRBJ1-1	NA	14	CASSYSTGVVRAFF
TRBV7-3	TRBJ1-2	NA	13	CASSLTANYGYTF
TRBV10-3	TRBJ1-1	TRBD1	15	CAIRETGGTSGKAFF
TRBV11-1	TRBJ1-1	NA	11	CASSRGAEAFF
TRBV29-1	TRBJ2-5	TRBD2	12	CSSQGGQETQYF
TRBV24-1	TRBJ2-2	NA	16	CATSDPRGPSTGELFF
TRBV18	TRBJ1-1	NA	12	CASSPNGEGAFF
TRBV7-6	TRBJ2-7	NA	15	CASSHPSVGRGEQYF
TRBV27	TRBJ1-1	NA	13	CASSSTGGAEAFF
TRBV30	TRBJ2-3	TRBD2	16	CAWSTERAGDTDTQYF
TRBV2	TRBJ2-3	TRBD2	19	CASTKRGTSGGIDTDTQYF
TRBV7-3	TRBJ2-3	NA	16	CASSPGRGGAADTQYF
TRBV27	TRBJ2-3	NA	16	CASSLLGADGTDTQYF
TRBV7-9	TRBJ1-4	NA	14	CASSLDGENEKLFF
TRBV2	TRBJ2-1	TRBD1	13	CASSGTGHYEQFF
TRBV5-4	TRBJ1-1	NA	17	CASRRGNRDISTAEAFF
TRBV10-3	TRBJ1-2	NA	15	CAISVVQDGNYGYTF
TRBV7-3	TRBJ1-3	NA	15	CASSLAGLSGNTIYF
TRBV19	TRBJ1-1	NA	13	CASSIARWTEAFF
TRBV18	TRBJ2-1	TRBD1	15	CASSQPGQGWHEQFF
TRBV6-5	TRBJ1-4	NA	15	CASSPGGTWGEKLFF
TRBV30	TRBJ1-4	NA	18	CAWSVRAGNRVGDEKLFF
TRBV11-3	TRBJ2-1	TRBD2	16	CASSLTGGRYYNEQFF
TRBV4-3	TRBJ2-2	NA	15	CASSFRGADTGELFF
TRBV9	TRBJ2-1	TRBD2	16	CASSVVGTTTHNEQFF
TRBV7-9	TRBJ1-1	NA	16	CATLPRGGAQNTEAFF
TRBV29-1	TRBJ1-2	NA	12	CSVTDNNYGYTF
TRBV6-5	TRBJ2-2	TRBD1	16	CASSSLGGSNTGELFF
TRBV28	TRBJ1-2	NA	14	CASSFHGSNYGYTF
TRBV30	TRBJ1-3	NA	15	CAWRYRVRSGNTIYF
TRBV12-5	TRBJ2-1	NA	15	CASGSPHTAYNEQFF
TRBV7-9	TRBJ1-3	NA	18	CASSWARGGGISGNTIYF
TRBV7-2	TRBJ2-7	NA	13	CASSSRQFYEQYF
TRBV19	TRBJ2-7	TRBD1	14	CASLVEGQGNEQYF
TRBV4-2	TRBJ1-1	NA	14	CASRPTDARTEAFF